This T cell receptor beta chain was retrieved from a study of early T cells in non-severe SARS-CoV-2 infection. Across the whole study: The chains were unpaired, and the sequenced material was bulk RNA from unsorted whole blood. Study-wide points: Sequences matched to VDJdb favored anti-spike CD8 responses, while private and CD4 specificities were missed.

As part of library construction, unique molecular identifiers were attached to individual cDNA molecules. Via MiXCR, TCRdb re-called the 5' RACE reads, giving one row per CDR3 protein. This repertoire shows about 60,000 distinct CDR3 sequences, just over 20% found once; its top ten account for 16%. In the case of this clonotype: Its specificity is not known.

Per the germline V gene, CDR1 is SGHTA and CDR2 is FQGNSA. The CDR3 is 13 amino acids. V lost 5 bases, J lost 6 bases, and 11 bases lay in between. V is TRBV7-2 and J is TRBJ2-1; a weak D match, TRBD2 (5 bases). This clonotype was obtained from an adult who was a healthcare worker with PCR-confirmed SARS-CoV-2 infection or an uninfected control (not recorded which). Here the sequenced sample was whole blood, taken at baseline. The CDR3 loop is CASSPQRGNEQFF. CDR3 nucleotide sequence: TGTGCCAGCAGCCCACAACGGGGCAATGAGCAGTTCTTC.